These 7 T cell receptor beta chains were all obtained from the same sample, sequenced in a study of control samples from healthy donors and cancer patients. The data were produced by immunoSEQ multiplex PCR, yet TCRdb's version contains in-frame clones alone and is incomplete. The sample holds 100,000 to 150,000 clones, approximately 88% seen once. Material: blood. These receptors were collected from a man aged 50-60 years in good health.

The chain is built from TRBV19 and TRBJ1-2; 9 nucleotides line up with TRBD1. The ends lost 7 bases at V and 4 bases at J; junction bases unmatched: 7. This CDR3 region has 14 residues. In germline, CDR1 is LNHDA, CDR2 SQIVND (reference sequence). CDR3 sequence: CASTFDRGSYGYTF. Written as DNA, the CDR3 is TGTGCCAGTACCTTTGACAGGGGGTCCTATGGCTACACCTTC.

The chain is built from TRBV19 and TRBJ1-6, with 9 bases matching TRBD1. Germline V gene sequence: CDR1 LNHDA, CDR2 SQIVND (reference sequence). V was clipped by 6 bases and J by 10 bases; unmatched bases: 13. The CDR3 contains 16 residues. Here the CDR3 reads CASRKLPGQGQSPLHF. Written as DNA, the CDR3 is TGTGCCAGTAGAAAATTACCGGGACAGGGACAGTCACCCCTCCACTTT.

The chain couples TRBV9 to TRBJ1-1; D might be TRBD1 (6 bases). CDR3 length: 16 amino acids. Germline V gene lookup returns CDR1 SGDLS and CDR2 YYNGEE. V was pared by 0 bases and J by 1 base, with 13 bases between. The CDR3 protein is CASSVVGARENTEAFF. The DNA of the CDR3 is TGTGCCAGCAGCGTAGTGGGGGCCCGGGAGAACACTGAAGCTTTCTTT.

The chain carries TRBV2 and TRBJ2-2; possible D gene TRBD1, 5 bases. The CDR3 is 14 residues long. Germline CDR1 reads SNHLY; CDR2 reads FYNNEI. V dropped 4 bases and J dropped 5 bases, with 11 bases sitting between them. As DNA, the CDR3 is TGTGCCAGCAGTGTAAGGGGATGGACCGGGGAGCTGTTTTTT. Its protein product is CASSVRGWTGELFF.

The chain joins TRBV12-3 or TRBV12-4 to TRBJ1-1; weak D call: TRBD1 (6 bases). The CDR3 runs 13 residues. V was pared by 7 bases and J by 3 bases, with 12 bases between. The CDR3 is CASTRTADTEAFF. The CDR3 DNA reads TGTGCCAGCACCCGGACAGCGGACACTGAAGCTTTCTTT.

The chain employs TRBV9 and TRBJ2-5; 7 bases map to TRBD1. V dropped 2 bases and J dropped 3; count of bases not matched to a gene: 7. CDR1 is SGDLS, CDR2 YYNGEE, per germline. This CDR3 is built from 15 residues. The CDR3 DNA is TGTGCCAGCAGCGTCCTGGACAGGCGTGAAGAGACCCAGTACTTC. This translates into CASSVLDRREETQYF.

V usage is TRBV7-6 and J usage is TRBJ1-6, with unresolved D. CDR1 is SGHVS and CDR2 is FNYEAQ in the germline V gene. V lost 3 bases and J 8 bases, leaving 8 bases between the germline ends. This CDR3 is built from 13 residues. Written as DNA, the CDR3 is TGTGCCAGCAGCTTCCAGGACGATTCACCCCTCCACTTT. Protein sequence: CASSFQDDSPLHF.